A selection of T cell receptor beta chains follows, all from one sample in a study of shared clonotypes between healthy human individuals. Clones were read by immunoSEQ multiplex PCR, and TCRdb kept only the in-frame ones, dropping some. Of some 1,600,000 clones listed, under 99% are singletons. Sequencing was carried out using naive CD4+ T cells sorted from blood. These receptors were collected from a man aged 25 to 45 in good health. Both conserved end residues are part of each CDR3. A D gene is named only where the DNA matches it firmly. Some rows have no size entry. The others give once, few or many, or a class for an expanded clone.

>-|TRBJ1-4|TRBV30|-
TGTGCCTGGGGGGTTGGAAAACTGTTTTTT
CAWGVGKLFF
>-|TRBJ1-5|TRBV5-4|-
TGTGCCAGCAGCTTGGACCTCAGGAATCAGCCCCAGCATTTT
CASSLDLRNQPQHF
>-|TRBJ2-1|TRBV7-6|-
TGTGCCAGCAGCTTAAATCTGGGCGCCAATGAGCAGTTCTTC
CASSLNLGANEQFF
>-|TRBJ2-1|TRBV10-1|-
TGCGCCAGCAGTGAGTCGCAGCGTGAGCAGTTCTTC
CASSESQREQFF
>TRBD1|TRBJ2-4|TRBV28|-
TGTGCCAGCTGTACAGGGGGGAGGAACATTCAGTACTTC
CASCTGGRNIQYF
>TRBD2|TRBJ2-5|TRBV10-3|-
TGTGCCATCAGGACTAGCGGAGACCAAGAGACCCAGTACTTC
CAIRTSGDQETQYF
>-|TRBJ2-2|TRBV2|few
TGTGCCAGCAGTGTCGACACCGGGGAGCTGTTTTTT
CASSVDTGELFF
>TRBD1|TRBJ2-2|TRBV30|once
TGTGCCTGGAGTCACCACACAGGGGCGAGAACCGGGGAGCTGTTTTTT
CAWSHHTGARTGELFF
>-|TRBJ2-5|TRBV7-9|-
TGTGCCAGCAGCTTAAAGGGACTCCCTGCCTCTCAGTACTTC
CASSLKGLPASQYF
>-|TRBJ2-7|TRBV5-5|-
TGTGCCAGCAACCTGACACCCTCCTACGAGCAGTACTTC
CASNLTPSYEQYF
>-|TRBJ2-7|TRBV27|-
TGTGCCAGCAACCCCCGCCCCTTGGCCGGCTACGAGCAGTACTTC
CASNPRPLAGYEQYF
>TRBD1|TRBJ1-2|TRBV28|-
TGTGCCAGCAGTTCCAGGGGGCGCAGGCCTGGCTACACCTTC
CASSSRGRRPGYTF
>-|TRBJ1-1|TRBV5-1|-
TGCGCCAGCAGCCAGACAGTTATGAACACTGAAGCTTTCTTT
CASSQTVMNTEAFF
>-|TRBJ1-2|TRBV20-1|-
TGCAGTGCCTCAGGGTCCTATGGCTACACCTTC
CSASGSYGYTF
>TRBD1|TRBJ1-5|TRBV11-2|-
TGTGCCAGCAGCCTAGGGGACAGGGATCAGCCCCAGCATTTT
CASSLGDRDQPQHF
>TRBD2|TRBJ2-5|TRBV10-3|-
TGTGCCATCAGCCATAGCGGGAGCCCTGAGACCCAGTACTTC
CAISHSGSPETQYF
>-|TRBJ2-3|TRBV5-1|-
TGCGCCAGCAGCTTGCAGGCGGGGACAGATACGCAGTATTTT
CASSLQAGTDTQYF
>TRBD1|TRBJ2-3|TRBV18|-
TGTGCCAGCTCACCGTACAGGGGGCAAAGCACAGATACGCAGTATTTT
CASSPYRGQSTDTQYF
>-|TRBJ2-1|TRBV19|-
TGTGCCAGTAGTATAGGTAGGGGAGCGGGCCCCTCCTACAATGAGCAGTTCTTC
CASSIGRGAGPSYNEQFF
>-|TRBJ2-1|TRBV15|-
TGTGCCACCAGCAGGGACCTAGGAGGGATAAATAATGAGCAGTTCTTC
CATSRDLGGINNEQFF
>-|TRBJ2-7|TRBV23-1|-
TGCGCCAGCAGTGAATATCGACAGGTGATGGTCGGTGTTGAAACCTACGAGCAGTACTTC
CASSEYRQVMVGVETYEQYF
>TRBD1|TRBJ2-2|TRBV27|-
TGTGCCAGCAGTCGGGACAGGGCAGGCACCGGGGAGCTGTTTTTT
CASSRDRAGTGELFF
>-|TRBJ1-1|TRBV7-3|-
TGTGCCAGCAGCTTAGGGGCAGGGAACACTGAAGCTTTCTTT
CASSLGAGNTEAFF
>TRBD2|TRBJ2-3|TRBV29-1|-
TGCAGCGTTTTTCCACGTAGCGGGAGGGCCATCGATACGCAGTATTTT
CSVFPRSGRAIDTQYF
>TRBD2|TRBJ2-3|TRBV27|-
TGTGCCAGCAGTTCCGGACTAGCGGGAGTGGGAGATACGCAGTATTTT
CASSSGLAGVGDTQYF
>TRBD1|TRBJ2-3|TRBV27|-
TGTGCCAGCAGTCCTTGGGACAGGGGCACAGATACGCAGTATTTT
CASSPWDRGTDTQYF
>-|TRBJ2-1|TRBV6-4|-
TGTGCCAGCAGTGACGCGGGACGTGGAACGGGAAACAATGAGCAGTTCTTC
CASSDAGRGTGNNEQFF
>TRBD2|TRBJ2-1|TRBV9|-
TGTGCCAGCAGCAGTGGCGCTTGGGGGGGAAACAATGAGCAGTTCTTC
CASSSGAWGGNNEQFF
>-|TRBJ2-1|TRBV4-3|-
TGCGCCAGCAGCCAAGAACTGGGAGGCGATGAGCAGTTCTTC
CASSQELGGDEQFF
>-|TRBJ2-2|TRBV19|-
TGTGCCAGCCAACAGGGTTCGTTTTTCGGGGAGCTGTTTTTT
CASQQGSFFGELFF
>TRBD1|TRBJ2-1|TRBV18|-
TGTGCCAGCTCCCGGGACAGGCAATACAATGAGCAGTTCTTC
CASSRDRQYNEQFF
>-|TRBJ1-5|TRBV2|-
TGTGCCAGCGACAAGGGGCTACAGCCCCAGCATTTT
CASDKGLQPQHF
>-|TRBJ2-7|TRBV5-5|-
TGTGCCAGCAGCTCCCGAGAAATCCGGTTAGGGTACGAGCAGTACTTC
CASSSREIRLGYEQYF
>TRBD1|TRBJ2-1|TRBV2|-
TGTGCCACCGCCCTCGGAGGACAGGGATTTCGGAATGAGCAGTTCTTC
CATALGGQGFRNEQFF
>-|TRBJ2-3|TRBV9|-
TGTGCCAGCAGCGTAGGAGGGGGAGGGAACACAGATACGCAGTATTTT
CASSVGGGGNTDTQYF
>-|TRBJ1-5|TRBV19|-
TGTGCCAGTAGTATTGGCAGGGATAATCAGCCCCAGCATTTT
CASSIGRDNQPQHF
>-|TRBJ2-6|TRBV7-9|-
TGTGCCAGCAGCTTAGGGCAGGTTAGCTCTGGGGCCAACGTCCTGACTTTC
CASSLGQVSSGANVLTF
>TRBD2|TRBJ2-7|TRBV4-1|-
TGCGCCAGCAGCCGAATAAGCGGGAGCACCTACGAGCAGTACTTC
CASSRISGSTYEQYF
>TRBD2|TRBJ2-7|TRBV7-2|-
TGTGCCAGCAGCTTAGACGGCGGGAGGAACGACGAGCAGTACTTC
CASSLDGGRNDEQYF
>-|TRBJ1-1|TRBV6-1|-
TGTGCCAGCAGTGAACACAGGGACACTGAAGCTTTCTTT
CASSEHRDTEAFF
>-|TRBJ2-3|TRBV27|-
TGTGCCAGCAGTTTTAGCCCCCTTGGGCATGATACGCAGTATTTT
CASSFSPLGHDTQYF
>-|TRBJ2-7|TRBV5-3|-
TGTGCCAGAAGCTTGTCCCAGAGTCCGCAGATGGACGAGCAGTACTTC
CARSLSQSPQMDEQYF
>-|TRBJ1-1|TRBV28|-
TGTGCCAGCAGTTTAGGGCCCAGGCCTGAAGCTTTCTTT
CASSLGPRPEAFF
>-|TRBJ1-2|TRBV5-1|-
TGCGCCAGCAGCCCGACCGCGGACTATGGCTACACCTTC
CASSPTADYGYTF
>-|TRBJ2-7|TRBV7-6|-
TGTGCCAGCAGTTGGTCCGGGTACGCTTCCTACGAGCAGTACTTC
CASSWSGYASYEQYF
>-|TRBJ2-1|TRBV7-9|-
TGTGCCAGCAGCTTTTCGAATGAGCAGTTCTTC
CASSFSNEQFF
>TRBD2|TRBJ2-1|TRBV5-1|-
TGCGCCAGCAGCCCCGGGACTAGCGGTTTAAATGAGCAGTTCTTC
CASSPGTSGLNEQFF
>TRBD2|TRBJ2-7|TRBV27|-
TGTGCCAGCCCGATCCGGACTAGGTGGTTTGAGTACTACGAGCAGTACTTC
CASPIRTRWFEYYEQYF
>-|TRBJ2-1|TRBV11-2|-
TGTGCCAGCAGCTTAGACAGGATCAATGAGCAGTTCTTC
CASSLDRINEQFF
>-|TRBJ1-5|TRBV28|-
TGTGCCAGCAGTCCCCTGGTAGCTTCCGAGTCCAATCAGCCCCAGCATTTT
CASSPLVASESNQPQHF
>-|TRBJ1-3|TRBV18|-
TGTGCCAGCTCACTGCTCGGGACAAAGAGCTCTGGAAACACCATATATTTT
CASSLLGTKSSGNTIYF